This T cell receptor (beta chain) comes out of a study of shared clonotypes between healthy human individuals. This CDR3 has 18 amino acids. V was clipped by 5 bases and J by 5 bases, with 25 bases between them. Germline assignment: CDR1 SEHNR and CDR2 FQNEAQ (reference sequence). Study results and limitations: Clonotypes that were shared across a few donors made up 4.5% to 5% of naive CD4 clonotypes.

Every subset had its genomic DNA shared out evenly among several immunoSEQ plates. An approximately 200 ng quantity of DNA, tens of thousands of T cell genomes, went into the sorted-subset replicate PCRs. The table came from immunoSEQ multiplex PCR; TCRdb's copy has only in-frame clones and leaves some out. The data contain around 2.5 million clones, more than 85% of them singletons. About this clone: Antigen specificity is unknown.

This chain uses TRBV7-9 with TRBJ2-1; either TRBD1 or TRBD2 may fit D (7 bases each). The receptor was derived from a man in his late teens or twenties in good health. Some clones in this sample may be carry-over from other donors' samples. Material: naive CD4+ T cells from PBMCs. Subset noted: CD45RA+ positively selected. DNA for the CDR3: TGTGCCAGCAGCCCCAACCCGGGGAGGGGGCACCCCCACAATGAGCAGTTCTTC. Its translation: CASSPNPGRGHPHNEQFF.